Sequencing of this T cell receptor (beta chain) was carried out in a study of T-cell reconstitution after alpha-beta-depleted transplantation in children. This sample's TCRbeta library carried unique molecular identifier barcodes. TCRdb re-called the PCR reads through MiXCR, storing one row per CDR3 protein. Among roughly 200,000 distinct CDR3 sequences listed, 7% to 9% were seen once. CDR1 and CDR2 from the germline V gene are SGHTA and FQGTGA. The CDR3 is 14 amino acids. Trimming took off 0 bases at V and 5 bases at J, with 5 bases between the two ends. Study-wide results and limits: Newly made T cells mostly supplied T-cell counts and diversity one year after transplant.

In regard to this clonotype: Antigen specificity is unknown.

The TCR was taken from a male patient aged 2-15 years who had a stem cell transplant for acute myeloid leukemia, so the T cells may come from the graft donor. Sequencing was performed on PBMCs, mostly from graft donor cells, taken 360 days after TCRalphabeta/CD19-depleted stem cell transplant. The V gene is TRBV7-3, the J gene TRBJ1-6; D call uncertain. CDR3 residues: CASSLTTHNSPLHF. The CDR3 nucleotides read TGTGCCAGCAGCTTAACGACCCATAATTCACCCCTCCACTTT.